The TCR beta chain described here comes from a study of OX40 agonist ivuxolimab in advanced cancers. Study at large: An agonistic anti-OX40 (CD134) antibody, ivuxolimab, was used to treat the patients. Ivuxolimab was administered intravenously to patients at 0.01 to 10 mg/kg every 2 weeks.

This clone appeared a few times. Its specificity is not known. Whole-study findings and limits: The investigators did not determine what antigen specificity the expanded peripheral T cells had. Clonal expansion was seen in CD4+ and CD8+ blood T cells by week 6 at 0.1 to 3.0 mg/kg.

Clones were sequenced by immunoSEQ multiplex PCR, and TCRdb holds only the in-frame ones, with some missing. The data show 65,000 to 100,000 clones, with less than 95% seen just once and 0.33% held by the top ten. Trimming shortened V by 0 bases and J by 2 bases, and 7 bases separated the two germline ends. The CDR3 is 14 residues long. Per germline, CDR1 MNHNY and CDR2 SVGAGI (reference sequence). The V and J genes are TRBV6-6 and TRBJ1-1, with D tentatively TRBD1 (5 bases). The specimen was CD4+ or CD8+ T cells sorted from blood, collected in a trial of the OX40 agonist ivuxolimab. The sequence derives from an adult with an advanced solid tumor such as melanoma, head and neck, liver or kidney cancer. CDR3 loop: CASSYSGGNTEAFF. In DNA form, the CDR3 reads TGTGCCAGCAGTTACTCGGGGGGTAACACTGAAGCTTTCTTT.